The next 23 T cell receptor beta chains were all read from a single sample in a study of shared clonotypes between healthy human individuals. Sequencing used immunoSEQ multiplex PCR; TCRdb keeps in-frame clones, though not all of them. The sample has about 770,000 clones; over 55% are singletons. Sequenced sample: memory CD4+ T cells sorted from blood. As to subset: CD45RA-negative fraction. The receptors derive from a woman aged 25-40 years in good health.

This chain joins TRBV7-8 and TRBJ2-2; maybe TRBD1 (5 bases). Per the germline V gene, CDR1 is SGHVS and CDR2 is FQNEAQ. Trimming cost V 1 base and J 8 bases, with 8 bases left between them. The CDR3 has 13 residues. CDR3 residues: CASSLGRVGELFF. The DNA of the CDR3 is TGTGCCAGCAGCTTAGGCAGGGTAGGGGAGCTGTTTTTT.

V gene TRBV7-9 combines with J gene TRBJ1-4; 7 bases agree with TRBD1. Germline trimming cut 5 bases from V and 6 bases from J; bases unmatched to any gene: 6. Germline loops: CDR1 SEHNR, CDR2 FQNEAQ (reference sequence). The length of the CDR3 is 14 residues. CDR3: CASSKPGQHEKLFF. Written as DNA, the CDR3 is TGTGCCAGCAGCAAACCGGGACAGCATGAAAAACTGTTTTTT.

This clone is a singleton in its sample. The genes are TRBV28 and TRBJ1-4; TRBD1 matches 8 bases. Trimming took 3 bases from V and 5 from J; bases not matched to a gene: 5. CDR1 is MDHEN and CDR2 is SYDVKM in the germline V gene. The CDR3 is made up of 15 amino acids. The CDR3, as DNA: TGTGCCAGCAGTTTTGGTGGACAGGGCAATGAAAAACTGTTTTTT. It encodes CASSFGGQGNEKLFF. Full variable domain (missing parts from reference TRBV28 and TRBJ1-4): DVKVTQSSRYLVKRTGEKVFLECVQDMDHENMFWYRQDPGLGLRLIYFSYDVKMKEKGDIPEGYSVSREKKERFSLILESASTNQTSMYLCASSFGGQGNEKLFFGSGTQLSVL.

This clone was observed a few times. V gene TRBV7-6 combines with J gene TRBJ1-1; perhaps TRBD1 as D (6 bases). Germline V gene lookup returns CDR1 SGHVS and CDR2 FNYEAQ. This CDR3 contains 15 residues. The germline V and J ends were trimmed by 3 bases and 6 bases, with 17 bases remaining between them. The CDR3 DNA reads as TGTGCCAGCAGCTTGGGGGGCGCACGGGGCGCTGAAGCTTTCTTT. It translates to CASSLGGARGAEAFF. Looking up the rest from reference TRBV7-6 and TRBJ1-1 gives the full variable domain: GAGVSQSPRYKVTKRGQDVALRCDPISGHVSLYWYRQALGQGPEFLTYFNYEAQQDKSGLPNDRFSAERPEGSISTLTIQRTEQRDSAMYRCASSLGGARGAEAFFGQGTRLTVV.

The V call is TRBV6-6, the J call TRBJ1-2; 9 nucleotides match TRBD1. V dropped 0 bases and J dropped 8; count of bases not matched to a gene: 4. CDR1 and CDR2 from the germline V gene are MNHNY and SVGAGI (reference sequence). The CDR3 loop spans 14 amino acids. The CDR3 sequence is CASSYSFTGGGYTF. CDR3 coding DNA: TGTGCCAGCAGTTACTCGTTCACAGGGGGCGGCTACACCTTC.

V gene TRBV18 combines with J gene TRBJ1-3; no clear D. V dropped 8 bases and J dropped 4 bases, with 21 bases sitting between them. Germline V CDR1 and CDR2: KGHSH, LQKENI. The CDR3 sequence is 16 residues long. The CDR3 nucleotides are TGTGCCAGCCACACCGATCACCTATCTGGGGGAAACACCATATATTTT. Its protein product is CASHTDHLSGGNTIYF.

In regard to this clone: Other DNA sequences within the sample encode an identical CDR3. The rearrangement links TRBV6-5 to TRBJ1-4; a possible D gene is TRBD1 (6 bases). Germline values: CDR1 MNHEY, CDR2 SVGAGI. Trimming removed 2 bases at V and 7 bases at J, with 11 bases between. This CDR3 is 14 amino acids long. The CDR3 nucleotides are TGTGCCAGCAGTTACGGGGGCTCGGGTGAAAAACTGTTTTTT. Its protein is CASSYGGSGEKLFF.

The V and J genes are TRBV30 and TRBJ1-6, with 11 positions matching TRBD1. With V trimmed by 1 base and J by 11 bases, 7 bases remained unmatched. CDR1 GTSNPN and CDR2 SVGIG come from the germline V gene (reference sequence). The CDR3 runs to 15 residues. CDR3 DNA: TGTGCCTGGAGTGCCGAAGGGACAGGGGGGACACCCCTCCACTTT. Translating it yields CAWSAEGTGGTPLHF.

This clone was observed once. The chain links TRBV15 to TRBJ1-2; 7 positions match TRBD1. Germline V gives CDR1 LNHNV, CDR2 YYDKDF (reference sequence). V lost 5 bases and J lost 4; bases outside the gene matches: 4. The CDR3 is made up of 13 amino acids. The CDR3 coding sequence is TGTGCCACCAGCGCGGAGGGGGCCTATGGCTACACCTTC. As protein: CATSAEGAYGYTF.

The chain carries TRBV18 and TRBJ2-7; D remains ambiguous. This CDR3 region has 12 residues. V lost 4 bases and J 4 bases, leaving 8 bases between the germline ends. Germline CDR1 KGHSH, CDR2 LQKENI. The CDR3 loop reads CASSQEGYEQYF. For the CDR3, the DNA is TGTGCCAGCTCACAGGAAGGGTACGAGCAGTACTTC. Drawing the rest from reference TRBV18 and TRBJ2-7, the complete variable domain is NAGVMQNPRHLVRRRGQEARLRCSPMKGHSHVYWYRQLPEEGLKFMVYLQKENIIDESGMPKERFSAEFPKEGPSILRIQQVVRGDSAAYFCASSQEGYEQYFGPGTRLTVT.

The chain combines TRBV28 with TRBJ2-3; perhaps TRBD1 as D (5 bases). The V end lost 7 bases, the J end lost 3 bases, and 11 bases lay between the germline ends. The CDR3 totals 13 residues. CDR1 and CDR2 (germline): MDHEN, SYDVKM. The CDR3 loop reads CASIRVGTDTQYF. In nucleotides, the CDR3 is TGTGCCAGCATCAGGGTCGGTACAGATACGCAGTATTTT.

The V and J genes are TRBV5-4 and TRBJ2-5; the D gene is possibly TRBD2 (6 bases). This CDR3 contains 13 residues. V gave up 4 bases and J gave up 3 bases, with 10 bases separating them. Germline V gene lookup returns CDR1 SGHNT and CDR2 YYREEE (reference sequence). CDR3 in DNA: TGTGCCAGCAGCGCGGGACCTAAAGAGACCCAGTACTTC. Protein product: CASSAGPKETQYF.

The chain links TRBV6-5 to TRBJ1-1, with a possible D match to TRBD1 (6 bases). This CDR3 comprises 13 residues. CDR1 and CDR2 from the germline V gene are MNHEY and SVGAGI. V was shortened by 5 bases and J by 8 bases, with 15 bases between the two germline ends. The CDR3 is CASSAGGRGEAFF. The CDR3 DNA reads TGTGCCAGCAGTGCCGGTGGGAGGGGGGAAGCTTTCTTT.

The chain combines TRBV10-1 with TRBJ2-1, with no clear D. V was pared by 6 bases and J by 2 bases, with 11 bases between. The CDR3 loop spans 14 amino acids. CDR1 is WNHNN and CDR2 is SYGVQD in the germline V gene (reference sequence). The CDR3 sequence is CASSDSRTYNEQFF. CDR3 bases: TGCGCCAGCAGCGATAGCCGAACCTACAATGAGCAGTTCTTC.

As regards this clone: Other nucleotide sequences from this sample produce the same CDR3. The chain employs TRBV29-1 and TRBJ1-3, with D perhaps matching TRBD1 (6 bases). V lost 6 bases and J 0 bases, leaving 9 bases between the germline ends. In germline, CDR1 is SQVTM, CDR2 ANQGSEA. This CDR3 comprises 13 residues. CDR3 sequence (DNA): TGCAGCGTCGTACAGGGCTCTGGAAACACCATATATTTT. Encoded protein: CSVVQGSGNTIYF.

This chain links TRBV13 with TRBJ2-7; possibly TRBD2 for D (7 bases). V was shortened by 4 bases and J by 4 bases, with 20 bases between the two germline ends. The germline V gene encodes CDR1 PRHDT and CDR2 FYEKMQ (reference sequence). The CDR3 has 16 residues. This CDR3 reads CASSSGGALASYEQYF. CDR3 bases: TGTGCCAGCAGCTCCGGGGGCGCACTAGCGTCGTACGAGCAGTACTTC.

The CDR3 spells CASRTEPSGELFF. In nucleotides, the CDR3 is TGTGCCAGCAGAACTGAGCCCTCCGGGGAGCTGTTTTTT. The rearrangement links TRBV2 to TRBJ2-2; D unresolved. CDR1 is SNHLY, CDR2 FYNNEI, per germline. Trimming cost V 6 bases and J 6 bases, with 11 bases left between them. The CDR3 is made up of 13 amino acids.

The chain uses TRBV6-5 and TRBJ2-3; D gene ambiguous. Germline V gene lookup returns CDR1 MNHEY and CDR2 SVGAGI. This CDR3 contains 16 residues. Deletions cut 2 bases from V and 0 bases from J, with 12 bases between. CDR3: CASSYRRLTSTDTQYF. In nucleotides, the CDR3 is TGTGCCAGCAGTTACAGGCGATTAACTAGCACAGATACGCAGTATTTT.

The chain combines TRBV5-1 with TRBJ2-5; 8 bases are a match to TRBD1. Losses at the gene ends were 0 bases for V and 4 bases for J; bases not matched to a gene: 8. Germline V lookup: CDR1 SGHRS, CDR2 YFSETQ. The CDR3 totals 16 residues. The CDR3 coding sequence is TGCGCCAGCAGCTTGGAAGGACAGGGTTGGGGAGAGACCCAGTACTTC. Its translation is CASSLEGQGWGETQYF.

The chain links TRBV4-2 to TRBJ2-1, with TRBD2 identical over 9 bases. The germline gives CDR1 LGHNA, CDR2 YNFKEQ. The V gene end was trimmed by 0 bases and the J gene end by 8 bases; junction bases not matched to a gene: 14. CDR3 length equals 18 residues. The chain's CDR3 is CASSQDRRAGGPIDEQFF. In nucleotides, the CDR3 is TGTGCCAGCAGCCAAGATCGACGGGCGGGAGGGCCAATCGATGAGCAGTTCTTC.

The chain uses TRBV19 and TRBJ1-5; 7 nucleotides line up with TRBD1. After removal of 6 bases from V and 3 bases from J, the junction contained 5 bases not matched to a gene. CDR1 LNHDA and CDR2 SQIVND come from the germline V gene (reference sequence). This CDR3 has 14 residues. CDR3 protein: CASSPGQLNQPQHF. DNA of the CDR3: TGTGCCAGTAGCCCGGGACAGCTCAATCAGCCCCAGCATTTT.

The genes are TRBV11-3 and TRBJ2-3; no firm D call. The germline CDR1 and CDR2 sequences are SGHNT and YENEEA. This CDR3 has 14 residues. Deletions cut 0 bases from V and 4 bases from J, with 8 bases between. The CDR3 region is CASSLDWAPDTQYF. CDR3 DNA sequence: TGTGCCAGCAGCTTAGATTGGGCCCCAGATACGCAGTATTTT.

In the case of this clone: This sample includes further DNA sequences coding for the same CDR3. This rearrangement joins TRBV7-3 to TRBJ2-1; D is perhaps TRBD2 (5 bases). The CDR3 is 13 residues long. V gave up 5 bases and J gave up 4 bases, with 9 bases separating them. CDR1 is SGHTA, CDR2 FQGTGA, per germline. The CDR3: CASSPGSYNEQFF. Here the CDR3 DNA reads TGTGCCAGCAGCCCGGGAAGTTACAATGAGCAGTTCTTC.